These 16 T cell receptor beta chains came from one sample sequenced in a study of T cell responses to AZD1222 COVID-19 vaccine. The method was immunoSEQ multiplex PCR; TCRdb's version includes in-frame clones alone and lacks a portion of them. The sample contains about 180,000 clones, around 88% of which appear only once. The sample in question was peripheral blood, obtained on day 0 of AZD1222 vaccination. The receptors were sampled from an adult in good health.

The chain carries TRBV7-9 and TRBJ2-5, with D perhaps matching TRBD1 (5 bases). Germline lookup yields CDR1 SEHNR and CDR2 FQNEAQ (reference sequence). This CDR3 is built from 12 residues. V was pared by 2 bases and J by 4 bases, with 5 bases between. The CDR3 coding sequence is TGTGCCAGCAGCTTACAGGGAGAGACCCAGTACTTC. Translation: CASSLQGETQYF.

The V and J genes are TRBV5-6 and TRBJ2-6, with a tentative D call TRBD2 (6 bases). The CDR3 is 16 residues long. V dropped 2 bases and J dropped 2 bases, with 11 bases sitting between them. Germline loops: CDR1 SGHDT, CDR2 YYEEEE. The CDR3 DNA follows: TGTGCCAGCAGCTTTCAGGGAGGCACTGGGGCCAACGTCCTGACTTTC. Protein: CASSFQGGTGANVLTF. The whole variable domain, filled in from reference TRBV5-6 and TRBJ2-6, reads DAGVTQSPTHLIKTRGQQVTLRCSPKSGHDTVSWYQQALGQGPQFIFQYYEEEERQRGNFPDRFSGHQFPNYSSELNVNALLLGDSALYLCASSFQGGTGANVLTFGAGSRLTVL.

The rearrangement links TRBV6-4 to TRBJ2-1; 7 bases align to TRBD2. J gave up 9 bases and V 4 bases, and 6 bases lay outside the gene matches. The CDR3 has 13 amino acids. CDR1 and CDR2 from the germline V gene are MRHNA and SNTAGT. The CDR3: CASSARTRAEQFF. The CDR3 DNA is TGTGCCAGCAGTGCCCGGACTAGAGCTGAGCAGTTCTTC.

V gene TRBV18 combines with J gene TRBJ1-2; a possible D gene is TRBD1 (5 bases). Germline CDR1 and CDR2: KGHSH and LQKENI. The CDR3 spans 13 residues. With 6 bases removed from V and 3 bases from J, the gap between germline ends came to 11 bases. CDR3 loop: CASSGTADYGYTF. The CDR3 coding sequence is TGTGCCAGCTCCGGGACGGCAGACTATGGCTACACCTTC. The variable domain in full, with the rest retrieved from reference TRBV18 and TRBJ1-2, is NAGVMQNPRHLVRRRGQEARLRCSPMKGHSHVYWYRQLPEEGLKFMVYLQKENIIDESGMPKERFSAEFPKEGPSILRIQQVVRGDSAAYFCASSGTADYGYTFGSGTRLTVV.

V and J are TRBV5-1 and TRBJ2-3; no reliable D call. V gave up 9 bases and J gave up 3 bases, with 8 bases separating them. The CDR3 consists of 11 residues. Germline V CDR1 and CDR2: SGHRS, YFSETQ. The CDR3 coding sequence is TGCGCCACCTCCGGGACAGATACGCAGTATTTT. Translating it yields CATSGTDTQYF.

CDR3 amino acids: CAIEEGATGELFF. The CDR3 bases are TGTGCCATCGAAGAGGGGGCCACCGGGGAGCTGTTTTTT. The rearrangement uses TRBV10-3 and TRBJ2-2; 7 nucleotides align to TRBD1. The CDR3 is 13 amino acids. Germline lookup yields CDR1 ENHRY and CDR2 SYGVKD. Trimming cost V 8 bases and J 4 bases; bases outside gene matches: 4.

The CDR3 loop is CASSVQITDTQYF. The DNA for the CDR3 is TGTGCCAGCAGCGTACAAATCACAGATACGCAGTATTTT. The chain carries TRBV9 and TRBJ2-3; D unclear. Germline V gene sequence: CDR1 SGDLS, CDR2 YYNGEE. The CDR3 has 13 amino acids. Trimming removed 1 base at V and 2 bases at J, with 5 bases between.

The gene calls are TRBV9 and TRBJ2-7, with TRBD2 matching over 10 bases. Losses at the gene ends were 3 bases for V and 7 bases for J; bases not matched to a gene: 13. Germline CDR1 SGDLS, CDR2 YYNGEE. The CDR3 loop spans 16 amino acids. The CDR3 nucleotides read TGTGCCAGCAGCGACTCCCGAGCGGGGGGGCCGCGAGAGCAGTACTTC. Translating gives CASSDSRAGGPREQYF. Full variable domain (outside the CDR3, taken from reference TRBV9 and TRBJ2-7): DSGVTQTPKHLITATGQRVTLRCSPRSGDLSVYWYQQSLDQGLQFLIQYYNGEERAKGNILERFSAQQFPDLHSELNLSSLELGDSALYFCASSDSRAGGPREQYFGPGTRLTVT.

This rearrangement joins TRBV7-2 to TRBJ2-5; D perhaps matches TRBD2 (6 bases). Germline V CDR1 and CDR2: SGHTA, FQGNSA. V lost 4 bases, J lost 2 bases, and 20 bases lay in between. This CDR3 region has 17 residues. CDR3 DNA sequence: TGTGCCAGCAGCTCCCCGAGGTGGAGGGTGAAACAAGAGACCCAGTACTTC. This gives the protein CASSSPRWRVKQETQYF.

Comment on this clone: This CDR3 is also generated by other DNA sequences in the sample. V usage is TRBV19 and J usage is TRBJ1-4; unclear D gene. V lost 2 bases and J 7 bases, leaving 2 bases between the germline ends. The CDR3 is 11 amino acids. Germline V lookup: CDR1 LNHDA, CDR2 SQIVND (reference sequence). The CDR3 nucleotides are TGTGCCAGTAGTATATCTGAAAAACTGTTTTTT. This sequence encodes CASSISEKLFF.

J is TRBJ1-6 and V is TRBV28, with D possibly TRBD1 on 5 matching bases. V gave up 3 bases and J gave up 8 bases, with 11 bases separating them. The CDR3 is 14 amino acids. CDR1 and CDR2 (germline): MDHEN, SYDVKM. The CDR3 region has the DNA TGTGCCAGCAGTTTCTCAGGGTACGATTCACCCCTCCACTTT. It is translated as CASSFSGYDSPLHF.

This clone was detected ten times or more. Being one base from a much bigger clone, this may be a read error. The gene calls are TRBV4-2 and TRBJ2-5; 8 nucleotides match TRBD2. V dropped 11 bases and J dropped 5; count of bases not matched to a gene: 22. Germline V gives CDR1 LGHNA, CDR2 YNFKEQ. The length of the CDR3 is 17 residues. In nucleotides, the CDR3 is TGTGCCCGCACTTTGGGGGGCGGGGGGCCGGCATGGGAGACCCAGTACTTC. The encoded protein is CARTLGGGGPAWETQYF.

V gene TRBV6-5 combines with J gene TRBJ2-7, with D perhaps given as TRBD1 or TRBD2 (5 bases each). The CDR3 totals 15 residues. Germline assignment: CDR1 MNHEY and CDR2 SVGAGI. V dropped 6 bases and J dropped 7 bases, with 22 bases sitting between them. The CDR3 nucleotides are TGTGCCAGCAGAAATCCCGCCCTCGGGGCGTGGGAGCAGTACTTC. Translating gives CASRNPALGAWEQYF.

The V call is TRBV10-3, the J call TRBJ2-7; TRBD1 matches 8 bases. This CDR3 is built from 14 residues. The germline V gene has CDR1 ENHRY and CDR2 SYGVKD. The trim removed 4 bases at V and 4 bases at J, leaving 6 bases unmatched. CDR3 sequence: CAISAGTGSYEQYF. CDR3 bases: TGTGCCATCAGTGCCGGGACAGGTTCGTACGAGCAGTACTTC.

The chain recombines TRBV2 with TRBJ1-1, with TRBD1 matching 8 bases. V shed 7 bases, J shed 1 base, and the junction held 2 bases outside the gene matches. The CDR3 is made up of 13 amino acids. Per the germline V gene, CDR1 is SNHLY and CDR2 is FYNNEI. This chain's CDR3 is CASKQGENTEAFF. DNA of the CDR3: TGTGCCAGCAAACAGGGGGAGAACACTGAAGCTTTCTTT.

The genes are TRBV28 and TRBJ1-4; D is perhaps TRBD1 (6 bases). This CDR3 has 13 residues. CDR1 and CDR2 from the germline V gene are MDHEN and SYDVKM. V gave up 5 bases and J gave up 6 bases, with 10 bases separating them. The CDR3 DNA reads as TGTGCCAGCAGTACCGGGACATATGAAAAACTGTTTTTT. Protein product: CASSTGTYEKLFF.